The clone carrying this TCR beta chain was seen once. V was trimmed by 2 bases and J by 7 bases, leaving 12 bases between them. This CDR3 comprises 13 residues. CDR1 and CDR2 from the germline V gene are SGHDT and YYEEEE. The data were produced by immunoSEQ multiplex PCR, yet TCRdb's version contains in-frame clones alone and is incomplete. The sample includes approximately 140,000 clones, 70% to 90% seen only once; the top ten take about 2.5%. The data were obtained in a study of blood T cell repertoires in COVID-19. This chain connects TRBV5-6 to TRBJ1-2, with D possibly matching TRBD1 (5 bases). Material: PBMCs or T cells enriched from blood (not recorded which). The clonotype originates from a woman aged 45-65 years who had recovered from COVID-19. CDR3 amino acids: CASSLHGTPGYTF. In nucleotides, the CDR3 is TGTGCCAGCAGCTTACACGGGACTCCTGGCTACACCTTC.